The entry that follows covers one TCR beta chain sequence. The target antigen is unknown. Donors were healthy HIV-negative adults without recent acute infections or vaccinations. The data were taken from a study of shared clonotypes between healthy human individuals. General study results and limits: Blood alone was sampled, and tissue repertoires likely differ.

The CDR3 contains 16 residues. CDR1 and CDR2 (germline): LNHNV, YYDKDF (reference sequence). V lost 0 bases and J 0 bases, leaving 9 bases between the germline ends. Assay execution took place at the deep level. The sequenced material, unsorted PBMC DNA, was run on ten immunoSEQ deep assay plates. Assay: immunoSEQ multiplex PCR; the TCRdb copy retains only in-frame clones and omits some. The sample records around 500,000 clones, around three quarters being singletons. The sample comprised PBMCs. The chain is built from TRBV15 and TRBJ1-3; D might be TRBD1 (6 bases). The clonotype was recovered from a woman in her thirties or forties in good health. Some clones in this sample may be carry-over from other donors' samples. CDR3 protein: CATSRDPGASGNTIYF. CDR3 DNA: TGTGCCACCAGCAGAGATCCGGGGGCCTCTGGAAACACCATATATTTT. The variable domain in full, completed from reference TRBV15 and TRBJ1-3, reads DAMVIQNPRYQVTQFGKPVTLSCSQTLNHNVMYWYQQKSSQAPKLLFHYYDKDFNNEADTPDNFQSRRPNTSFCFLDIRSPGLGDTAMYLCATSRDPGASGNTIYFGEGSWLTVV.